Given below is one TCR beta chain in context. The target of this receptor is not known. The sample holds no much larger clone one base away, and base qualities are not on file. Via the germline V gene (reference sequence), CDR1 is LNHDA and CDR2 SQIVND. V loses 6 bases of germline sequence and J loses 1 base, and the interval between the two ends is 13 bases. The CDR3 measures 14 amino acids from cysteine to phenylalanine. Only the CDR3 DNA stays, 42 bases, in frame from base 1. This specimen belongs to a study of cytomegalovirus exposure and HLA in healthy donors listed by TCRdb under 2017. In terms of the full investigation: According to a later analysis, the roughly 120 validation repertoires were produced on the same platform as the roughly 720 repertoires of the first cohort. The aim of the study was to test whether cataloging public T cell receptors could identify signatures of past pathogen exposure. Along with the approximately 700-subject first cohort, a separate validation cohort of about 110 different subjects was used. The study combined high-throughput TCR immunosequencing, statistical association of individual TCRs with disease status, and machine learning to predict cytomegalovirus infection status.

The library was made by the immunoSEQ multiplex PCR assay. In the paper's pipeline: A statistical classification framework was built to diagnose cytomegalovirus status from the catalog of TCR beta chain sequences. TCRdb took over this immuneACCESS table, retaining in-frame rearrangements with V and J assigned. Such tables are incomplete; in checked studies, under half of the missing clones stem from an unresolved V gene, and the remainder is unexplained. That table gives V, J and clone size, and the DNA gave D and trimming. The sample profile shows 110,000 or so clones; 88% of them were found once. The ten largest account for about 1.8% of the sample. The donors belonged to the validation cohort of about 110 subjects, which was separate from the roughly 700-subject first cohort. Broad study findings and their caveats: In the study, approximately 160 TCR beta chains were listed as associated with cytomegalovirus. A later analysis had no HLA typing for the validation cohort, so co-occurrence there was scored across all 120 or so repertoires. Three of the identified cytomegalovirus-associated TCR beta chains were confirmed in vitro to be specific for cytomegalovirus antigens. The classifier was reported to diagnose cytomegalovirus status with high specificity and sensitivity in both the original and validation cohorts. A later analysis found that TCRs clustered in the first cohort also tended to co-occur in the 110 or so validation repertoires, with approximately 95% of cluster scores above 0. While some public TCRs were present in many individuals, most TCR sequences turned up only very rarely across donors. The authors suggested that the approach could potentially be generalized to other disease states and immunological phenotypes.

This TCR derives from a man aged 18 to 30 in good health and CMV-seronegative. This receptor chain uses TRBV19 and TRBJ2-7; TRBD2 might be the D gene, on 6 matching bases. Sequenced sample: PBMCs. The nucleotide sequence reads as follows: TGTGCCAGTAGCCTATCAGGGACTTCCTACGAGCAGTACTTC. This codes for CASSLSGTSYEQYF.